This entry lists 12 T cell receptor beta chains sequenced from one sample in a study of blood T cells in healthy people across ages. A J-beta primer mix and a sample-barcoded 5' primer were used in a second PCR of about 7 to 12 cycles. TCRdb passed the 5' RACE reads through MiXCR, listing each CDR3 protein once. The sample includes 1.6 million or so distinct CDR3 sequences, about 35% of them seen just once. The material sequenced was blood. Every receptor here comes from a young woman in good health.

The chain links TRBV28 to TRBJ2-1; D is unresolved. Germline values: CDR1 MDHEN, CDR2 SYDVKM. Trimming cost V 7 bases and J 1 base, with 8 bases left between them. The CDR3 is made up of 13 amino acids. The CDR3 protein is CASTPPSYNEQFF. CDR3 bases: TGTGCCAGCACGCCCCCGTCCTACAATGAGCAGTTCTTC.

The chain carries TRBV29-1 and TRBJ2-7; D may match TRBD1 or TRBD2 (5 bases each). The DNA end is more similar to TRBJ2-5, so the J call may be wrong. This CDR3 comprises 13 residues. Germline V gene sequence: CDR1 SQVTM, CDR2 ANQGSEA. The CDR3 here is CSVTPEGLETQYF. CDR3 bases: TGCAGCGTGACACCCGAGGGGTTGGAGACCCAGTACTTC.

The rearrangement uses TRBV11-2 and TRBJ2-1; 9 bases match TRBD2. Germline assignment: CDR1 SGHAT and CDR2 FQNNGV. The CDR3 loop spans 16 amino acids. Trimming cost V 0 bases and J 4 bases; bases outside gene matches: 4. CDR3 amino acids: CASSLELAGSYNEQFF. CDR3 sequence (DNA): TGTGCCAGCAGCTTAGAGCTAGCGGGATCATACAATGAGCAGTTCTTC.

This clonotype was recorded many times. The chain is built from TRBV7-2 and TRBJ1-2; no definite D call. The V gene lost 5 bases and the J gene lost 4 bases, with 11 bases spanning the gap. Germline lookup yields CDR1 SGHTA and CDR2 FQGNSA. The length of the CDR3 is 13 residues. CDR3 in DNA: TGTGCCAGCAGCCGGGGTGCTTTCTATGGCTACACCTTC. This sequence encodes CASSRGAFYGYTF. The full variable domain, rest sourced from reference TRBV7-2 and TRBJ1-2, is GAGVSQSPSNKVTEKGKDVELRCDPISGHTALYWYRQSLGQGLEFLIYFQGNSAPDKSGLPSDRFSAERTGGSVSTLTIQRTQQEDSAVYLCASSRGAFYGYTFGSGTRLTVV.

This clonotype was recorded at least ten times. The DNA for the CDR3 is TGTGCCAGCAGCCAAGGGGACGAAAACTACGAGCAGTACTTC. As protein: CASSQGDENYEQYF. The V gene is TRBV4-2, the J gene TRBJ2-7; D assignment may be TRBD1 or TRBD2 (5 bases each). Per germline, CDR1 LGHNA and CDR2 YNFKEQ. V lost 1 base to trimming and J lost 3 bases, with 10 bases between them. The CDR3 extends over 14 amino acids.

This clonotype was counted a single time. A much larger clone differs from this one at a single base, so this may be a read error. The rearrangement uses TRBV12-3 or TRBV12-4 and TRBJ2-7; 10 bases align to TRBD2. V trimming: 5 bases; J trimming: 7 bases; junction bases outside the gene matches: 11. The CDR3 runs 15 residues. The CDR3 sequence is CASSIGGLAYNEQYF. The DNA of the CDR3 is TGTGCCAGCAGTATAGGGGGACTAGCGTACAATGAGCAGTACTTC.

Of note for this clonotype: An end of the junction differs from the germline gene, which may be a read error. The chain uses TRBV29-1 and TRBJ2-7; 7 bases align to TRBD1. The germline V gene has CDR1 SQVTM and CDR2 ANQGSEA. This CDR3 contains 14 residues. CDR3 bases: TGCAGCGTTGATGTAAGGACAGGACCCTACGGGCAGTACTTC. This codes for CSVDVRTGPYGQYF.

J is TRBJ1-4 and V is TRBV20-1; 9 positions agree with TRBD1. This CDR3 comprises 13 residues. Germline CDR1 reads DFQATT; CDR2 reads SNEGSKA (reference sequence). Trimming at V came to 6 bases and at J to 5 bases, leaving 4 bases not matched to a gene. The CDR3 region is CSATGTGNEKLFF. As DNA, the CDR3 is TGCAGTGCCACCGGGACAGGGAATGAAAAACTGTTTTTT.

V gene TRBV7-2 combines with J gene TRBJ2-3, with a weak D call TRBD2 (5 bases). This CDR3 has 15 amino acids. V was clipped by 5 bases and J by 6 bases, with 18 bases between them. Per germline, CDR1 SGHTA and CDR2 FQGNSA. The CDR3: CASSRPRVLGDTQYF. The CDR3 DNA is TGTGCCAGCAGCCGACCGCGGGTCCTTGGGGATACGCAGTATTTT.

V and J are TRBV6-1 and TRBJ2-7; 10 bases line up with TRBD1. CDR1 is MNHNS, CDR2 SASEGT, per germline. V lost 6 bases, J lost 4 bases, and 9 bases stayed unmatched. This CDR3 has 15 amino acids. CDR3 in amino acids: CASRAPGQGIYEQYF. The CDR3, as DNA: TGTGCCAGCAGAGCACCGGGACAGGGGATTTACGAGCAGTACTTC.

Concerning this clonotype itself: The junction shows a germline mismatch at one end, possibly a read error. This rearrangement joins TRBV3-1 to TRBJ2-3, with D perhaps matching TRBD1 (6 bases). This CDR3 contains 13 residues. CDR1 is LGHDT, CDR2 YNNKEL, per germline (reference sequence). The CDR3 nucleotides are TGTGCCGGCAGCCAATACAGGGCAGATACGCAGTATTTT. This sequence encodes CAGSQYRADTQYF.

Details on this clonotype: One junction end does not reproduce the germline sequence, and a read error may be involved. The chain couples TRBV5-4 to TRBJ2-2; the D gene is possibly TRBD2 (6 bases). Looked up from germline, CDR1 is SGHNT and CDR2 is YYREEE (reference sequence). The CDR3 is 14 amino acids. The CDR3 sequence: CASSLGGNTEELFF. CDR3 sequence (DNA): TGTGCCAGCAGCTTGGGCGGGAACACCGAGGAGCTGTTTTTT.